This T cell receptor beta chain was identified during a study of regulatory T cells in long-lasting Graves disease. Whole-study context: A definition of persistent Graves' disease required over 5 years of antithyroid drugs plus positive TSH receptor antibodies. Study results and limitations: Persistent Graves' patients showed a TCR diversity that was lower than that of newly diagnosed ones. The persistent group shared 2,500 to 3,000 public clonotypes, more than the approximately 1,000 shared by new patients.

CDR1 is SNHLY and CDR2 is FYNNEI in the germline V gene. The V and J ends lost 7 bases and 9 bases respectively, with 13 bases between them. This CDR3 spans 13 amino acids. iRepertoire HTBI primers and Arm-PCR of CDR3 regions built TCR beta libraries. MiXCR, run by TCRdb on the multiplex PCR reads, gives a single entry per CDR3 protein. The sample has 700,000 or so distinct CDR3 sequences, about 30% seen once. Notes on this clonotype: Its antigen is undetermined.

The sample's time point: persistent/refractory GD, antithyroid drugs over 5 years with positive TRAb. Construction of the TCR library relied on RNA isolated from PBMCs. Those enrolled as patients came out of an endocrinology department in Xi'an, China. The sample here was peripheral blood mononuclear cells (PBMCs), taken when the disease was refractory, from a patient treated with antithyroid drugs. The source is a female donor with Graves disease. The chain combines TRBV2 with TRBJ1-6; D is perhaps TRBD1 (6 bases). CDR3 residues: CASKGGVGSPLHF. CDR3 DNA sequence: TGTGCCAGCAAGGGGGGGGTTGGTTCACCCCTCCACTTT.